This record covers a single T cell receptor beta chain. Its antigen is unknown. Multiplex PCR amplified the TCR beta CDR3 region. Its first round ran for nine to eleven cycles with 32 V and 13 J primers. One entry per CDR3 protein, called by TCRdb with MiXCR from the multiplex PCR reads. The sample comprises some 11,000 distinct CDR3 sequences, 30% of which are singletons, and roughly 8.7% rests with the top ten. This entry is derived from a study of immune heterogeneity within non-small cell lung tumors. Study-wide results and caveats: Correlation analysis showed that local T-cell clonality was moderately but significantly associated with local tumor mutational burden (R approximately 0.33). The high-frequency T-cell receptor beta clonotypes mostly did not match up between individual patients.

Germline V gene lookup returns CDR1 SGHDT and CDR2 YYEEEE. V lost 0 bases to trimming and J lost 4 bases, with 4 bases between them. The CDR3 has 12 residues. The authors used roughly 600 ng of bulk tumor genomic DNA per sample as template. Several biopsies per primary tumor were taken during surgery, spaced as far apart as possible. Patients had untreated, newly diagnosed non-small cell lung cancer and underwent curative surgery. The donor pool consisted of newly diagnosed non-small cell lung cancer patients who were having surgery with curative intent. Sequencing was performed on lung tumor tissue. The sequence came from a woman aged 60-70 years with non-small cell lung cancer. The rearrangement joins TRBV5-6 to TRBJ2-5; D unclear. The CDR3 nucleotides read TGTGCCAGCAGCTTGGCCCTAGAGACCCAGTACTTC. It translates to CASSLALETQYF.